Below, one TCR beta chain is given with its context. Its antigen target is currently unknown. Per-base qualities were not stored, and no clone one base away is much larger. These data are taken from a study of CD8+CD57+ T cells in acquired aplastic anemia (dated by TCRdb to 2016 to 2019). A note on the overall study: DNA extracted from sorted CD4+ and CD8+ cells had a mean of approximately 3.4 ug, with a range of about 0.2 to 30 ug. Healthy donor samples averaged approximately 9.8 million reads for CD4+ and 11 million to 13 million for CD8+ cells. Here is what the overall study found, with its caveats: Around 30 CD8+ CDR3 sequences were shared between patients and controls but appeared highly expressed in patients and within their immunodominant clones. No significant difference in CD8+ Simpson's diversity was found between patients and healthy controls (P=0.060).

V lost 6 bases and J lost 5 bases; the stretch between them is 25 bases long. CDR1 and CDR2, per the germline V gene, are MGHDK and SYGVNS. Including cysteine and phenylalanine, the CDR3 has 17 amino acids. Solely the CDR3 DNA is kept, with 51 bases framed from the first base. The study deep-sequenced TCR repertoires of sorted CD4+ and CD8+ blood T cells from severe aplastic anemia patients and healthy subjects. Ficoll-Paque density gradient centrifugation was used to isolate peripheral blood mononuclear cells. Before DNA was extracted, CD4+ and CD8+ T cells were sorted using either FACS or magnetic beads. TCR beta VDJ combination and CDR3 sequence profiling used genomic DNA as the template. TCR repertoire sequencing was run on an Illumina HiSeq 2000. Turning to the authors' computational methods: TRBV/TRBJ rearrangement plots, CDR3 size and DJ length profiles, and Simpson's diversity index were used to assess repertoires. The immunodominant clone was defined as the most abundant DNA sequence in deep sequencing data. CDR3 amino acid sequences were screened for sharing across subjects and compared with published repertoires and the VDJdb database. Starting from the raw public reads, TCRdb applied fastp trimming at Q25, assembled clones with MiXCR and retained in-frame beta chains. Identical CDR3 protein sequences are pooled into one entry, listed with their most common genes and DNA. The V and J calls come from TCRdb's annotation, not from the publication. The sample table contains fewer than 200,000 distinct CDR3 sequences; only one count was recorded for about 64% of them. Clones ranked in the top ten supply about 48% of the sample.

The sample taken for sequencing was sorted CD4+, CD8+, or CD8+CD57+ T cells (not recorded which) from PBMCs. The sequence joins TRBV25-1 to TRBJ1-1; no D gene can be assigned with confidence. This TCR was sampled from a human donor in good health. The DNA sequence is TGTGCCAGCAGCCCAACGAGGGCAGGTACAACGAGAACTGAAGCTTTCTTT. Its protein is CASSPTRAGTTRTEAFF.